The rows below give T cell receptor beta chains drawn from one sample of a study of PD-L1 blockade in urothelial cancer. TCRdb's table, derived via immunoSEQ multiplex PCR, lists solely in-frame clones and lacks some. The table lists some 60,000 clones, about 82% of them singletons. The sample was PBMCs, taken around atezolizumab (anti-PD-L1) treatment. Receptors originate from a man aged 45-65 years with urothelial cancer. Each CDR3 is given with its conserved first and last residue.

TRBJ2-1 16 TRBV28 CASSFFLAGGPVEQFF
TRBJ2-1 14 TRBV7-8 CASSLAGPYNEQFF
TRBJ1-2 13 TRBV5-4 CASSTTANYGYTF
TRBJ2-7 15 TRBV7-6 CASSFSGTGGHEQYF
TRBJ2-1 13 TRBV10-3 CATKGLAENEQFF
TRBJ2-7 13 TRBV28 CATTRGGAYEQYF
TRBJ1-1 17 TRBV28 CASSLGPFTRLNTEAFF
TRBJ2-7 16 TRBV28 CASSLFGMGPTYEQYF
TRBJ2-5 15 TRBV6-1 CASRGQRGVLETQYF
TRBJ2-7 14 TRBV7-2 CASSLDGRTNEQYF
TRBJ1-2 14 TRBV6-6 CASSYRTGSDGYTF
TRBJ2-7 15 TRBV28 CASSLGGTGGYEQYF
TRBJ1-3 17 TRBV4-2 CASSQGQGPSSGNTIYF
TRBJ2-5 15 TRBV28 CASSPSGRKGETQYF
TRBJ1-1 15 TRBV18 CASSPSAGARTEAFF
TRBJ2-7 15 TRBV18 CASSPLGGSFDEQYF
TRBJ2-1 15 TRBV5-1 CASSLDLASDNEQFF
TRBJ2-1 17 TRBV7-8 CASSSQGLAGENNEQFF
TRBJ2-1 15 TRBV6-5 CASSYTSGRGDEQFF
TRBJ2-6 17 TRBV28 CASSLLVGLSGANVLTF
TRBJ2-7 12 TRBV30 CAWSRGSGEKYF
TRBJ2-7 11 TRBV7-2 CASSLAREQYF
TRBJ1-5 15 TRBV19 CASLNRGSGNQPQHF
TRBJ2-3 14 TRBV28 CASRTGGARDTQYF
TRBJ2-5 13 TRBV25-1 CASSRRSGETQYF
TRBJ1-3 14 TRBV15 CATRPGFSGNTIYF
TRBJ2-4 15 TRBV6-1 CASSEPGLAKNIQYF
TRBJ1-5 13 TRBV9 CASSEGDRQPQHF
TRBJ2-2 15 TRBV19 CASKRREDSAGELFF
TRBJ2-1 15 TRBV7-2 CASSLVAGANNEQFF
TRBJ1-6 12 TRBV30 CAWSPRVRTLHF
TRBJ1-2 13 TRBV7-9 CASEDYRARGYTF
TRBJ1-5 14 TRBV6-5 CASSQQGSNQPQHF
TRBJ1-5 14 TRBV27 CASSFQGSIQPQHF
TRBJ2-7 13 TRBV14 CASSRSGSHEQYF
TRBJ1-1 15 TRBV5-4 CASSWRDRGHAEAFF
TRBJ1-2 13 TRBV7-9 CASSLDSFYGYTF
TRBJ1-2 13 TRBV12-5 CASAPGTNYGYTF
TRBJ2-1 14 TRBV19 CASSTGTGKYEQFF
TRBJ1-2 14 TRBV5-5 CASSRDRGNYGYTF
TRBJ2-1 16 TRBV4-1 CASSQDLGSPYNEQFF
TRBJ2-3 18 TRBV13 CASSLRSKLAPSTDTQYF
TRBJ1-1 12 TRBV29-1 CSVGQMNTEAFF
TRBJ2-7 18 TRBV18 CASSPTGTGALSSYEQYF
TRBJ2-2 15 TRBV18 CASSALAGNTGELFF
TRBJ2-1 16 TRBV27 CASRTLRAGGVNEQFF
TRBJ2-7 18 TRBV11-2 CASSLDLLGQRPGTEQYF
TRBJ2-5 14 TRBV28 CASSLGPQAETQYF
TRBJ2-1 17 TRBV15 CATSRGTGTSFHHEQFF
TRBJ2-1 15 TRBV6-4 CASSERGGSYNEQFF
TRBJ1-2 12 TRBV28 CASGTEPGGYTF
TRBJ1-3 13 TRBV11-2 CASSSGQGNTIYF
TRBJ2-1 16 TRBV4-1 CASSQDTGVWGNEQFF
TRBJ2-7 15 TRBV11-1 CASSLGGTGVDEQYF